This T cell receptor (beta chain) was recorded in a study of beta chain features in type 1 diabetes. The CDR3 totals 15 residues. The ends lost 4 bases at V and 2 bases at J; junction bases unmatched: 8. The germline CDR1 and CDR2 sequences are SGDLS and YYNGEE. Expressed TCRB transcripts were sequenced because the isolated RNA had all been reverse transcribed beforehand. Data came from immunoSEQ multiplex PCR; TCRdb stores just in-frame clones and leaves some out. The table has a few hundred thousand clones, approximately 16% seen once. There are a few counts of this clone. The receptor's source is a woman aged 18-29 years in good health. J is TRBJ1-2 and V is TRBV9; 7 bases match TRBD1. Sequencing was carried out using naive CD4+ T cells from blood. The CDR3 DNA reads as TGTGCCAGCAGCCGCTGGGACAGAATAAACTATGGCTACACCTTC. Translation gives CASSRWDRINYGYTF.